A selection of T cell receptor beta chains follows, all from one sample in a study of T cells in Graves' hyperthyroidism and ophthalmopathy. MiXCR was run by TCRdb on the multiplex PCR reads, yielding one entry per CDR3 protein. The repertoire holds about 500,000 distinct CDR3 sequences, with around 50% as singletons. Sequenced: peripheral blood or thyroid tissue (not recorded which). The receptors stem from an adult woman with Graves' disease, either hyperthyroidism or ophthalmopathy (not recorded which). Both conserved end residues are part of each CDR3. The D gene is left open where the match is weak. Clone size is given for some rows only: seen once, a few or many times, or a class if the clone is expanded.

cdr3_length j_call d_call v_call clone_size cdr3_aa cdr3_nt
16 TRBJ1-2 NA TRBV5-1 NA CASSLQPPQGGYGYTF TGCGCCAGCAGCTTACAACCCCCGCAGGGAGGCTATGGCTACACCTTC
12 TRBJ2-5 NA TRBV20-1 NA CSARVSRETQYF TGCAGTGCTAGAGTTAGCAGGGAGACCCAGTACTTC
15 TRBJ1-5 NA TRBV7-8 few CASSLGRQYNQPQHF TGTGCCAGCAGCTTAGGGAGACAGTATAATCAGCCCCAGCATTTT
15 TRBJ1-5 NA TRBV5-1 NA CASSKEHRGNQPQHF TGCGCCAGCAGTAAGGAGCACCGAGGCAATCAGCCCCAGCATTTT
13 TRBJ1-1 TRBD1 TRBV29-1 many CSATRDRDTEAFF TGCAGCGCTACCCGGGACAGGGACACTGAAGCTTTCTTT
13 TRBJ2-5 NA TRBV9 NA CASSFRDLETQYF TGTGCCAGCAGCTTCCGGGACCTAGAGACCCAGTACTTC
13 TRBJ1-5 NA TRBV20-1 NA CSVKRREQETQHF TGCAGTGTTAAGAGGCGTGAACAAGAGACCCAGCATTTT
10 TRBJ1-2 NA TRBV19 NA CASLADGYTF TGTGCCAGTTTAGCGGATGGCTACACCTTC
16 TRBJ1-3 NA TRBV19 NA CASRKVPGHSSNTIYF TGTGCCAGTAGGAAAGTACCGGGACACTCCTCGAACACCATATATTTT
14 TRBJ2-2 TRBD2 TRBV10-3 NA CASREVSVTGELFF TGTGCCAGCCGGGAGGTTTCCGTTACCGGGGAGCTGTTTTTT
12 TRBJ1-2 NA TRBV29-1 NA CSAEPTHYGYTF TGCAGCGCCGAACCGACTCACTATGGCTACACCTTC
12 TRBJ1-2 TRBD1 TRBV7-9 many CASSWDRDGYTF TGTGCCAGCAGTTGGGACAGGGATGGCTACACCTTC
17 TRBJ1-6 TRBD1 TRBV7-9 many CASSLNLRGRLQSPLHF TGTGCCAGCAGCTTAAATCTGAGGGGGCGACTTCAATCACCCCTCCACTTT
14 TRBJ2-5 TRBD1 TRBV20-1 NA CSSSPGQGSGTQYF TGCAGTTCTTCGCCGGGACAGGGCTCTGGGACCCAGTACTTC
14 TRBJ2-5 NA TRBV7-2 NA CASSLALVGETQYF TGTGCCAGCAGCTTAGCGCTAGTGGGGGAGACCCAGTACTTC
13 TRBJ1-2 NA TRBV10-2 NA CASSVTSLQSYTF TGCGCCAGCAGTGTGACGTCCCTCCAGTCCTACACCTTC
13 TRBJ1-6 NA TRBV6-6 NA CASGGGAASPLHF TGTGCCAGCGGTGGGGGGGCTGCTTCACCCCTCCACTTT
13 TRBJ1-5 NA TRBV7-9 NA CASSLTGREPQHF TGTGCCAGCAGCTTAACAGGGCGGGAGCCCCAGCATTTT
15 TRBJ1-1 NA TRBV15 few CATSRDGGPGTEAFF TGTGCCACCAGCAGAGATGGCGGACCCGGGACCGAAGCTTTCTTT
14 TRBJ2-5 NA TRBV28 NA CASNLGRGRGTQYF TGTGCCAGCAATTTGGGACGGGGAAGAGGGACCCAGTACTTC
16 TRBJ1-4 NA TRBV7-2 NA CASSLGGRGTNEKLFF TGTGCCAGCAGCTTAGGAGGACGCGGGACAAATGAAAAACTGTTTTTT
14 TRBJ1-5 TRBD1 TRBV29-1 few CSVGTGGPYQPQHF TGCAGCGTTGGGACAGGGGGGCCATATCAGCCCCAGCATTTT
11 TRBJ2-5 NA TRBV29-1 many CSVVVGETQYF TGCAGCGTTGTTGTCGGTGAGACCCAGTACTTC
14 TRBJ2-7 TRBD2 TRBV6-1 NA CASSMWTSSYEQYF TGTGCCAGCAGTATGTGGACTAGCAGCTACGAGCAGTACTTC
12 TRBJ1-1 NA TRBV7-2 few CASSQTLKQAFF TGTGCCAGCAGCCAGACCTTAAAGCAGGCTTTCTTT
12 TRBJ2-7 NA TRBV7-2 NA CASSLSEYEQYF TGTGCCAGCAGCCTTTCTGAGTACGAGCAGTACTTC
15 TRBJ2-5 TRBD1 TRBV2 NA CASSAVDRSGETQYF TGTGCCAGCAGTGCTGTGGACAGGTCTGGGGAGACCCAGTACTTC
15 TRBJ2-7 NA TRBV4-3 many CASSQGSRVGNEQYF TGCGCCAGCAGCCAAGGTTCCAGGGTGGGGAACGAGCAGTACTTC
17 TRBJ1-5 NA TRBV27 NA CASSFLAGQEHNQPQHF TGTGCCAGCAGTTTTCTGGCCGGACAAGAACACAATCAGCCCCAGCATTTT